This T cell receptor (beta chain) stems from a study of blood T cell repertoires in COVID-19. Overall study: The samples span acute and convalescent COVID-19 from the United States, Italy and Spain.

Trimming at V came to 4 bases and at J to 7 bases, leaving 10 bases not matched to a gene. The CDR3 covers 15 residues. Germline loops: CDR1 SGDLS, CDR2 YYNGEE. Libraries were prepared by immunoSEQ multiplex PCR; TCRdb keeps only in-frame clonotypes and omits some of them. The repertoire includes about 240,000 clones, roughly 86% of them detected once, and 9% to 15% sits in the top ten. This chain connects TRBV9 to TRBJ2-1, with 8 bases lining up with TRBD2. Specimen: peripheral blood. This clonotype was sampled from a man older than 75 with acute or convalescent COVID-19. The chain's CDR3 is CASSPQAGGGNEQFF. The CDR3 nucleotides are TGTGCCAGCAGCCCCCAGGCGGGAGGAGGAAATGAGCAGTTCTTC. The full variable domain, rest sourced from reference TRBV9 and TRBJ2-1, is DSGVTQTPKHLITATGQRVTLRCSPRSGDLSVYWYQQSLDQGLQFLIQYYNGEERAKGNILERFSAQQFPDLHSELNLSSLELGDSALYFCASSPQAGGGNEQFFGPGTRLTVL.